This passage covers 11 T cell receptor beta chains from one sample sequenced in a study of chemoradiotherapy in HPV16-positive cancers. Some clones are missing from TCRdb's copy, which holds only in-frame ones; the method was immunoSEQ multiplex PCR. The profile shows some 17,000 clones, around nine tenths of them singletons. This specimen was blood, taken from a patient who underwent chemoradiotherapy. Receptors were obtained from a human donor with HPV-associated anogenital cancer.

The chain joins TRBV5-4 to TRBJ1-6; D might be TRBD1 (5 bases). Germline CDR1 SGHNT, CDR2 YYREEE (reference sequence). V was cut by 5 bases and J by 4 bases, with 16 bases left in between. The CDR3 extends over 16 amino acids. For the CDR3, the DNA is TGTGCCAGCAGGCGGGACGAATCACTATATAATTCACCCCTCCACTTT. Protein sequence: CASRRDESLYNSPLHF. Together with reference TRBV5-4 and TRBJ1-6, the CDR3 gives the full variable domain: ETGVTQSPTHLIKTRGQQVTLRCSSQSGHNTVSWYQQALGQGPQFIFQYYREEENGRGNFPPRFSGLQFPNYSSELNVNALELDDSALYLCASRRDESLYNSPLHFGNGTRLTVT.

The chain recombines TRBV6-5 with TRBJ1-6; 9 nucleotides agree with TRBD1. The germline V gene encodes CDR1 MNHEY and CDR2 SVGAGI. Trimming took 6 bases from V and 9 from J; bases not matched to a gene: 3. This CDR3 is 13 amino acids long. CDR3 nucleotide sequence: TGTGCCAGCAGGGACAGGGGTGGTTCACCCCTCCACTTT. Translating gives CASRDRGGSPLHF.

The V call is TRBV9, the J call TRBJ1-2, with D unresolved. The ends were cut back, 4 bases at V and 5 bases at J, with 21 bases in the middle. This CDR3 has 16 amino acids. Germline V CDR1 and CDR2: SGDLS, YYNGEE. In DNA, the CDR3 is TGTGCCAGCAGCCCCCGCTTGAAAAGCGAGGCGTATGGCTACACCTTC. This codes for CASSPRLKSEAYGYTF. The variable domain in full, with the rest retrieved from reference TRBV9 and TRBJ1-2, is DSGVTQTPKHLITATGQRVTLRCSPRSGDLSVYWYQQSLDQGLQFLIQYYNGEERAKGNILERFSAQQFPDLHSELNLSSLELGDSALYFCASSPRLKSEAYGYTFGSGTRLTVV.

The chain is built from TRBV15 and TRBJ1-4; 8 bases map to TRBD1. V was pared by 7 bases and J by 3 bases, with 7 bases of the junction left unmatched. The CDR3 runs 15 residues. Germline V gene sequence: CDR1 LNHNV, CDR2 YYDKDF (reference sequence). CDR3 nucleotide sequence: TGTGCCACCAATACAGGGGGAGGCCCTAATGAAAAACTGTTTTTT. Its protein product is CATNTGGGPNEKLFF.

The rearrangement uses TRBV10-2 and TRBJ1-2; D call uncertain. Trimming pared 0 bases from V and 7 bases from J, leaving 12 bases between. The CDR3 is made up of 14 amino acids. Germline V gene lookup returns CDR1 WSHSY and CDR2 SAAADI. CDR3: CASSESPPGGGYTF. In nucleotides, the CDR3 is TGCGCCAGCAGTGAGTCCCCCCCGGGCGGTGGCTACACCTTC.

This chain joins TRBV5-5 and TRBJ1-6; 10 bases line up with TRBD1. Per germline, CDR1 SGHKS and CDR2 YYEKEE (reference sequence). The trim removed 1 base at V and 9 bases at J, leaving 4 bases unmatched. CDR3 length: 15 residues. This CDR3 reads CASSLRDRGGSPLHF. CDR3 coding DNA: TGTGCCAGCAGCTTGCGGGACAGGGGAGGTTCACCCCTCCACTTT.

The rearrangement joins TRBV6-5 to TRBJ2-4, with a weak D call TRBD1 (5 bases). The CDR3 is 15 residues long. In germline, CDR1 is MNHEY, CDR2 SVGAGI. V lost 4 bases, J lost 3 bases, and 13 bases lay in between. DNA for the CDR3: TGTGCCAGCAGTTGGAGCAAGGGGAACAAAAACATTCAGTACTTC. Its protein is CASSWSKGNKNIQYF.

The rearrangement joins TRBV30 to TRBJ1-2; 7 bases agree with TRBD1. The germline CDR1 and CDR2 sequences are GTSNPN and SVGIG (reference sequence). CDR3 length: 16 amino acids. V was clipped by 2 bases and J by 4 bases; unmatched bases: 13. CDR3 sequence: CAWSKLGQPLGYGYTF. The CDR3 DNA reads TGTGCCTGGAGTAAATTGGGACAGCCTCTAGGCTATGGCTACACCTTC.

CDR3 coding DNA: TGTGCTAGTGGTTTGGGGGGGGATGAGACCCAGTACTTC. This translates into CASGLGGDETQYF. The chain uses TRBV12-5 and TRBJ2-5; TRBD2 is a possible D gene (6 bases). The CDR3 consists of 13 residues. Trimming stripped 1 base from V and 5 bases from J, with 8 bases between. Germline-derived CDR1 and CDR2 are LGHNT and FRNRAP.

The CDR3 region has the DNA TGTGCCAGCAGCGTGACCGGCAATCAGCCCCAGCATTTT. Translating it yields CASSVTGNQPQHF. The chain uses TRBV9 and TRBJ1-5; D ambiguous. Germline-derived CDR1 and CDR2 are SGDLS and YYNGEE. CDR3 length: 13 amino acids. The germline V and J ends were trimmed by 2 bases and 2 bases, with 5 bases remaining between them.

This chain uses TRBV5-4 with TRBJ2-3; the match to TRBD2 covers 9 bases. Germline lookup yields CDR1 SGHNT and CDR2 YYREEE (reference sequence). Losses at the gene ends were 4 bases for V and 0 bases for J; bases not matched to a gene: 9. The CDR3 spans 17 residues. CDR3 region: CASSRIGRGGSTDTQYF. The CDR3 DNA follows: TGTGCCAGCAGCCGCATCGGGCGGGGGGGTAGCACAGATACGCAGTATTTT.